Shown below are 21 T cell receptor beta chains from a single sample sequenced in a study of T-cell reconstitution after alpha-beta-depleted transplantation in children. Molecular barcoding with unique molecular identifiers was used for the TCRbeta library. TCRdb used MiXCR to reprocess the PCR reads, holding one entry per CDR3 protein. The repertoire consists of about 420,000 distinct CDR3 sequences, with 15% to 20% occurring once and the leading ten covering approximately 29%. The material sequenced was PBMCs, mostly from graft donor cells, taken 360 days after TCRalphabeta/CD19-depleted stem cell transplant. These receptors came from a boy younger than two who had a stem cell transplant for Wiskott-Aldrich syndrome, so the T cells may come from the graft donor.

As DNA, the CDR3 is TGTGCCAGCAGCACCCCCGGGACTAGCGCTCAAGAGACCCAGTACTTC. The encoded protein is CASSTPGTSAQETQYF. The V call is TRBV7-9, the J call TRBJ2-5; 10 bases are a match to TRBD2. Germline V gene data show CDR1 as SEHNR and CDR2 as FQNEAQ (reference sequence). V trimming: 5 bases; J trimming: 2 bases; junction bases outside the gene matches: 8. The CDR3 has 16 amino acids.

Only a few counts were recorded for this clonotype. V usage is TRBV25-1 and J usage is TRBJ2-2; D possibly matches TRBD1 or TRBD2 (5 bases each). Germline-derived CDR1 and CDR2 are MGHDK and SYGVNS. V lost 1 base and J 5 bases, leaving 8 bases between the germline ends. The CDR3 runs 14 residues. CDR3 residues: CASSEWGPTGELFF. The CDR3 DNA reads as TGTGCCAGCAGTGAATGGGGACCTACCGGGGAGCTGTTTTTT.

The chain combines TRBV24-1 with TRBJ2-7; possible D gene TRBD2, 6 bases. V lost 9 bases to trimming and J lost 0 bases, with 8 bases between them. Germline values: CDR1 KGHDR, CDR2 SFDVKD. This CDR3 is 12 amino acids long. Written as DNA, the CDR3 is TGTGCCACCGCGGGGAGCTCCTACGAGCAGTACTTC. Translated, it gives CATAGSSYEQYF.

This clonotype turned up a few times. CDR3 amino acids: CASSRRIPGTDTQYF. The CDR3 DNA reads as TGTGCCAGCAGCCGTAGGATCCCCGGCACAGATACGCAGTATTTT. The V call is TRBV7-2, the J call TRBJ2-3; D gene uncertain. Germline CDR1 is SGHTA and CDR2 is FQGNSA. Deletions cut 5 bases from V and 1 base from J, with 13 bases between. This CDR3 has 15 residues.

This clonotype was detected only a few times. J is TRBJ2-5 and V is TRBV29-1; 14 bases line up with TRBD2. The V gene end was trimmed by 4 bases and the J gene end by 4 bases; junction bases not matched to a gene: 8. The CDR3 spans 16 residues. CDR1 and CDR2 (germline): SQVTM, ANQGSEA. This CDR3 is CSVGGTSGRASETQYF. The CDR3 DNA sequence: TGCAGCGTTGGGGGGACTAGCGGGAGAGCCTCAGAGACCCAGTACTTC. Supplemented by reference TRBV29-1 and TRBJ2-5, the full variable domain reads SAVISQKPSRDICQRGTSLTIQCQVDSQVTMMFWYRQQPGQSLTLIATANQGSEATYESGFVIDKFPISRPNLTFSTLTVSNMSPEDSSIYLCSVGGTSGRASETQYFGPGTRLLVL.

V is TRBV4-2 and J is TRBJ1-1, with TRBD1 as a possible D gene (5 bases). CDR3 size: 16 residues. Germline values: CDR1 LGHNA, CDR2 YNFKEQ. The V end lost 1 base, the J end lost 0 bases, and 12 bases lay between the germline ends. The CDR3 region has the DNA TGTGCCAGCAGCCAAGGGGACCGAGCCTTGAACACTGAAGCTTTCTTT. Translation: CASSQGDRALNTEAFF.

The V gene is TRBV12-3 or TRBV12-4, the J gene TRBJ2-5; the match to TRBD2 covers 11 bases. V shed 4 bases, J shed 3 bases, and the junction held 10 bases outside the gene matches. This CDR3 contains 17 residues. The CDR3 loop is CASSSRIRGLAEETQYF. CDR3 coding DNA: TGTGCCAGCAGTTCTAGGATTAGGGGACTAGCGGAAGAGACCCAGTACTTC.

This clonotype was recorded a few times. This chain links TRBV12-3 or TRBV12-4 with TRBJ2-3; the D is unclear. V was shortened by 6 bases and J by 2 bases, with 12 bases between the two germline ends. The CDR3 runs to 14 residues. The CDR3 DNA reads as TGTGCCAGCAGGAGATGGGAAAACACAGATACGCAGTATTTT. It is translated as CASRRWENTDTQYF.

The CDR3 is CASSFSGPQETQYF. Here the CDR3 DNA reads TGTGCCAGCAGCTTTAGCGGGCCCCAAGAGACCCAGTACTTC. V and J are TRBV7-9 and TRBJ2-5, with 7 nucleotides matching TRBD2. This CDR3 region has 14 residues. Germline values: CDR1 SEHNR, CDR2 FQNEAQ (reference sequence). Losses at the gene ends were 3 bases for V and 1 base for J; bases not matched to a gene: 2.

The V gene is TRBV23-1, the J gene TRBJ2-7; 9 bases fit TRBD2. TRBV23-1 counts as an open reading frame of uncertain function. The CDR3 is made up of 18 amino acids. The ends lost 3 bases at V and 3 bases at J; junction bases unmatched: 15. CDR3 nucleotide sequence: TGCGCCAGCAGTCATACTAGCGGGCCATACCCGGGAGACTACGAGCAGTACTTC. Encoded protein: CASSHTSGPYPGDYEQYF.

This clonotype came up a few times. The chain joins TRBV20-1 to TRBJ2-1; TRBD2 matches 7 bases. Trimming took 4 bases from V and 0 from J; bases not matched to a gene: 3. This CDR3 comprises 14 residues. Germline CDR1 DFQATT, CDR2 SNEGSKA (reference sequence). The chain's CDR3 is CSATGGSSYNEQFF. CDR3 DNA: TGCAGTGCTACGGGCGGGAGCTCCTACAATGAGCAGTTCTTC.

CDR3 region: CASSQRLAAPGGAYEQYF. CDR3 sequence (DNA): TGTGCCAGCAGCCAACGTCTAGCCGCCCCTGGAGGAGCCTACGAGCAGTACTTC. J is TRBJ2-7 and V is TRBV14; a possible D gene is TRBD2 (5 bases). V was cut by 2 bases and J by 2 bases, with 22 bases left in between. CDR1 and CDR2 from the germline V gene are SGHDN and FVKESK. CDR3 length equals 18 residues. Using reference TRBV14 and TRBJ2-7 for the parts outside the CDR3, the full variable domain is EAGVTQFPSHSVIEKGQTVTLRCDPISGHDNLYWYRRVMGKEIKFLLHFVKESKQDESGMPNNRFLAERTGGTYSTLKVQPAELEDSGVYFCASSQRLAAPGGAYEQYFGPGTRLTVT.

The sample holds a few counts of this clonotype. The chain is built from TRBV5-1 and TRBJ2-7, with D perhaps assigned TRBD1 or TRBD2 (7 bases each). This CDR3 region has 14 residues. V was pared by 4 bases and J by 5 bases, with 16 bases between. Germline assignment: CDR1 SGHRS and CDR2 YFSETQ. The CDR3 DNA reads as TGCGCCAGCAGCCCCATGACAGGGACTAACGAGCAGTACTTC. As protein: CASSPMTGTNEQYF.

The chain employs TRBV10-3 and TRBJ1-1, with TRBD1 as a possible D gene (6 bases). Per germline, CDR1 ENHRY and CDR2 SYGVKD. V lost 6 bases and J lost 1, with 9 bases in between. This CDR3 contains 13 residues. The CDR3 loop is CAIRRGENTEAFF. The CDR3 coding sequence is TGTGCCATCAGGAGGGGGGAGAACACTGAAGCTTTCTTT.

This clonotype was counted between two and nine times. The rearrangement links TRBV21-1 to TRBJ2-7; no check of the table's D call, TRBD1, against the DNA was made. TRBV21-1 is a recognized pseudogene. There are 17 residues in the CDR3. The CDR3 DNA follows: TGTGCCAGCAGCAAAGTCAGACAGGGGACCCTTTGGGACGAGCAGTACTTC. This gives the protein CASSKVRQGTLWDEQYF.

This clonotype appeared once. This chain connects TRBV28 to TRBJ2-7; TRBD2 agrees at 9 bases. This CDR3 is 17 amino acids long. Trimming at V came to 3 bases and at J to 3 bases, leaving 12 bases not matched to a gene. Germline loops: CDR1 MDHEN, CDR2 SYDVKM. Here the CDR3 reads CASSFGGVLAGYYEQYF. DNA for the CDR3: TGTGCCAGCAGTTTTGGAGGGGTCCTAGCGGGGTACTACGAGCAGTACTTC.

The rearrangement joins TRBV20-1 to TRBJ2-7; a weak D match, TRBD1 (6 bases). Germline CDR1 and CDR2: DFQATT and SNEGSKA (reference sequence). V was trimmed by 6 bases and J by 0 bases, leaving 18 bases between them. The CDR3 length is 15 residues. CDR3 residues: CSAPTRQGLSYEQYF. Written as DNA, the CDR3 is TGCAGTGCCCCCACCCGGCAGGGGCTCTCCTACGAGCAGTACTTC.

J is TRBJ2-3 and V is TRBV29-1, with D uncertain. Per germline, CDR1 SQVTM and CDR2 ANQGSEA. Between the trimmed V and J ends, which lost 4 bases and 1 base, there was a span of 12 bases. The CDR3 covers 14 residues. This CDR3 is CSVARGVGTDTQYF. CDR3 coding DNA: TGCAGCGTTGCCCGCGGTGTTGGCACAGATACGCAGTATTTT.

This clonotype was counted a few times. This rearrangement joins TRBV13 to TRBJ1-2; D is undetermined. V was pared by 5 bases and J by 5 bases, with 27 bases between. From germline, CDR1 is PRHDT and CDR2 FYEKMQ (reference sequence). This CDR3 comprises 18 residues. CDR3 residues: CASSPGSPTLLVGYGYTF. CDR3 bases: TGTGCCAGCAGCCCCGGGTCCCCTACCCTGTTGGTAGGATATGGCTACACCTTC.

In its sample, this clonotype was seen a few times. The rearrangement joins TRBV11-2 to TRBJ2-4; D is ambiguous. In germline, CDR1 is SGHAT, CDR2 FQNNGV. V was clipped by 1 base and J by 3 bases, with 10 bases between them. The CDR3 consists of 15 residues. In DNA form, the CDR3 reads TGTGCCAGCAGCTTAGTACCCCTGGGCAAAAACATTCAGTACTTC. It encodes CASSLVPLGKNIQYF. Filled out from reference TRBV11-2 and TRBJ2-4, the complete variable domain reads EAGVAQSPRYKIIEKRQSVAFWCNPISGHATLYWYQQILGQGPKLLIQFQNNGVVDDSQLPKDRFSAERLKGVDSTLKIQPAKLEDSAVYLCASSLVPLGKNIQYFGAGTRLSVL.

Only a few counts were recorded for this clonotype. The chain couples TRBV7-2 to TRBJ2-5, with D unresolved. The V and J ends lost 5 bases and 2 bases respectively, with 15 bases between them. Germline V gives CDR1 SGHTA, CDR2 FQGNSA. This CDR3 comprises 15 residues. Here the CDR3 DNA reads TGTGCCAGCAGCCCCCTGGTGGGCAGACAAGAGACCCAGTACTTC. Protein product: CASSPLVGRQETQYF.